Here is one TCR beta chain with its context. These data come from a study of OX40 agonist ivuxolimab in advanced cancers. The table came from immunoSEQ multiplex PCR; TCRdb's copy has only in-frame clones and leaves some out. The repertoire holds 45,000 to 60,000 clones, with about 74% as singletons. Sequenced here: CD4+ or CD8+ T cells sorted from blood, sampled in a trial of the OX40 agonist ivuxolimab. This TCR came from an adult with an advanced solid tumor such as melanoma, head and neck, liver or kidney cancer.

The CDR3 loop reads CASSLMGLANTDTQYF. The DNA for the CDR3 is TGTGCCAGCAGCTTAATGGGACTAGCAAACACAGATACGCAGTATTTT. V gene TRBV7-3 combines with J gene TRBJ2-3, with TRBD2 identical over 9 bases. With 1 base clipped from V and 2 bases from J, the junction kept 4 bases outside the gene matches. The CDR3 length is 16 residues. Germline V lookup: CDR1 SGHTA, CDR2 FQGTGA.